The next 12 T cell receptor beta chains were all read from a single sample in a study of tumor and adjacent non-tumor tissue in lung cancer. Three rounds of nested PCR, following a modified ARM-PCR protocol, produced the TCRbeta library. TCRdb itself ran the multiplex PCR reads through MiXCR, one entry per CDR3 protein. The sample contains over 100,000 distinct CDR3 sequences, under 65% of which appear only once. This sample's RNA came from whole unsorted tissue. The normal lung tissue was taken more than 3 cm from the tumor edge. Sequenced input: distant non-tumor lung tissue. The receptor set was obtained from a man in his sixties with non-small cell lung cancer.

The chain uses TRBV6-6 and TRBJ2-3, with D possibly being TRBD1 (6 bases). The J call may be faulty, since TRBJ1-5 better matches the DNA end. The CDR3 length is 17 residues. Germline values: CDR1 MNHNY, CDR2 SVGAGI (reference sequence). This CDR3 is CASSYGEDSFYRGTQHF. CDR3 bases: TGTGCCAGCAGTTACGGGGAGGACAGTTTCTACAGAGGTACGCAGCATTTT.

In this sample, this clonotype turned up many times. The CDR3 nucleotides are TGTGCCAGCAGCTTAGCGGGAGAAGCAGATACGCAGTATTTT. Encoded protein: CASSLAGEADTQYF. J is TRBJ2-3 and V is TRBV6-2 or TRBV6-3; 9 bases map to TRBD2. V lost 6 bases and J lost 4; bases outside the gene matches: 5. Germline CDR1 MNHEY, CDR2 SVGEGT. The CDR3 totals 14 residues.

V usage is TRBV28 and J usage is TRBJ2-3; D gene ambiguous. Germline V gene sequence: CDR1 MDHEN, CDR2 SYDVKM. The CDR3 sequence is 15 residues long. Trimming left V 3 bases short and J 5 bases short, with 15 bases between. In DNA form, the CDR3 reads TGTGCCAGCAGTTTTTTTCGTTTTACTAAAGATACGCAGTATTTT. Amino acids: CASSFFRFTKDTQYF. Filled out from reference TRBV28 and TRBJ2-3, the complete variable domain reads DVKVTQSSRYLVKRTGEKVFLECVQDMDHENMFWYRQDPGLGLRLIYFSYDVKMKEKGDIPEGYSVSREKKERFSLILESASTNQTSMYLCASSFFRFTKDTQYFGPGTRLTVL.

Remarks on this clonotype: A read error may produce the germline difference seen at one junction end. The rearrangement links TRBV11-3 to TRBJ2-6; 8 bases are shared with TRBD1. This CDR3 comprises 17 residues. Germline CDR1 SGHNT, CDR2 YENEEA. CDR3 in DNA: TGTGTCAGCAGCTTAGGGACAGGCACCTCTGGTGCCAACGTCCTGACTTTC. As protein: CVSSLGTGTSGANVLTF.

Regarding this clonotype: Sequence at one end of the junction differs from germline and may be a read error. The rearrangement links TRBV7-8 to TRBJ1-2, with a possible D match to TRBD1 (6 bases). Germline V CDR1 and CDR2: SGHVS, FQNEAQ. The CDR3 length is 12 residues. The CDR3 loop reads CTSSSGADGYTF. In DNA form, the CDR3 reads TGTACCAGCAGCTCGGGGGCGGATGGCTACACCTTC.

Comment on this clonotype: Sequence at one end of the junction differs from germline and may be a read error. The V and J genes are TRBV6-6 and TRBJ1-2; 8 bases map to TRBD1. Germline V gene sequence: CDR1 MNHNY, CDR2 SVGAGI (reference sequence). The CDR3 is 14 amino acids. The CDR3, as DNA: TGTGCCGGCAGTTCCTCGGACAGGGCGAATGGCTATACCTTC. This translates into CAGSSSDRANGYTF.

This clonotype was observed once. An end of the junction does not agree with germline; a read error may underlie this. The J gene is TRBJ1-6, the V gene TRBV6-5; weak D call: TRBD1 (6 bases). The germline V gene has CDR1 MNHEY and CDR2 SVGAGI. This CDR3 has 16 residues. The CDR3 DNA is TGCGCCAGCAGTTACACCAGTGTCAAGGGGGATTCACCCCACCACTTT. It translates to CASSYTSVKGDSPHHF.

As for this clonotype: An end of the junction differs from the germline gene, which may be a read error. The genes are TRBV4-3 and TRBJ2-4; D unclear. Germline CDR1 reads LGHNA; CDR2 reads YSLEER. The CDR3 covers 12 residues. CDR3 protein: CASSEDTNIQYF. CDR3 in DNA: TGTGCCAGCAGCGAAGATACCAACATTCAGTACTTC.

A word on this clonotype: Its ends do not fully match the called genes, so a read error is possible. This rearrangement joins TRBV4-1 to TRBJ2-1; TRBD2 matches at 9 bases. CDR1 and CDR2 (germline): MGHRA, YSYEKL. CDR3 length equals 18 residues. CDR3 nucleotide sequence: TGCGCCAACAGCCAAGAAGCGGGAGCGGGGGGACGACATAATGAGCAGTTCTTC. Its translation: CANSQEAGAGGRHNEQFF.

This clonotype came up many times. The V call is TRBV20-1, the J call TRBJ2-1, with no clear D. The CDR3 extends over 12 amino acids. Trimming cost V 1 base and J 7 bases, with 8 bases left between them. Germline loops: CDR1 DFQATT, CDR2 SNEGSKA (reference sequence). The DNA for the CDR3 is TGCAGTGCTAGAGCGTTCAGGAATGAGCAGTTCTTC. Translating it yields CSARAFRNEQFF.

This clonotype was seen at least ten times. CDR3 nucleotide sequence: TGTGCCAGCAGTTTAAGGACAGGGTCCCTCGGCTACGAGCAGTACTTC. Translation gives CASSLRTGSLGYEQYF. V is TRBV12-3 or TRBV12-4 and J is TRBJ2-7; 8 bases agree with TRBD1. J lost 3 bases, V lost 2 bases, and 9 bases had no gene match. The CDR3 length is 16 residues.

As for this clonotype: The CDR3 does not end in the conserved phenylalanine or tryptophan, so this is likely a read error. V usage is TRBV4-3 and J usage is TRBJ2-3, with 7 bases identical to TRBD2. The CDR3 spans 16 residues. Looked up from germline, CDR1 is LGHNA and CDR2 is YSLEER. CDR3 sequence (DNA): TGCGCCAGCGGCCAAGGTGCGCAGGGAGGGATAGATACGCAGTATTCT. It translates to CASGQGAQGGIDTQYS.